The 14 T cell receptor beta chains in this list originate from one sample, sequenced in a study of T-cell reconstitution after alpha-beta-depleted transplantation in children. A library of TCRbeta sequences, prepared with unique molecular identifiers, was generated. TCRdb processed the PCR reads anew with MiXCR; each CDR3 protein has one entry. Of more than 200,000 distinct CDR3 sequences listed, around 25% are singletons. The sequencing used PBMCs, collected before TCRalphabeta/CD19-depleted stem cell transplant. These receptors were obtained from a girl aged 2-10 years with Fanconi anemia, due to receive a stem cell transplant.

This clonotype was recorded at least ten times. The CDR3 loop reads CASSLQSGLAGDTQYF. The CDR3 bases are TGTGCCAGCAGTTTACAGTCGGGACTAGCGGGAGATACGCAGTATTTT. The rearrangement uses TRBV12-3 or TRBV12-4 and TRBJ2-3; TRBD2 matches at 12 bases. The V gene end was trimmed by 2 bases and the J gene end by 5 bases; junction bases not matched to a gene: 5. CDR3 length: 16 residues.

This clonotype was observed a few times. The V gene is TRBV29-1, the J gene TRBJ2-3; D gene unclear. Germline-derived CDR1 and CDR2 are SQVTM and ANQGSEA. This CDR3 is built from 12 residues. The V and J ends lost 4 bases and 3 bases respectively, with 8 bases between them. The CDR3 loop reads CSVVELTDTQYF. CDR3 DNA sequence: TGCAGCGTTGTGGAGCTTACAGATACGCAGTATTTT.

J is TRBJ2-3 and V is TRBV2; D not resolved. There are 13 residues in the CDR3. Deletions cut 4 bases from V and 4 bases from J, with 9 bases between. CDR1 is SNHLY and CDR2 is FYNNEI in the germline V gene. The CDR3 spells CASSALVPDTQYF. CDR3 coding DNA: TGTGCCAGCAGTGCTCTAGTTCCAGATACGCAGTATTTT.

In this sample, this clonotype turned up a few times. This chain links TRBV11-2 with TRBJ2-2, with TRBD2 identical over 7 bases. The CDR3 totals 16 residues. Trimming took 1 base from V and 5 from J; bases not matched to a gene: 7. The V gene's germline CDR1 is SGHAT and CDR2 FQNNGV. CDR3 amino acids: CASSLGAGPITGELFF. CDR3 coding DNA: TGTGCCAGCAGCTTAGGAGCGGGACCGATAACCGGGGAGCTGTTTTTT. Complete variable domain (other parts from reference TRBV11-2 and TRBJ2-2): EAGVAQSPRYKIIEKRQSVAFWCNPISGHATLYWYQQILGQGPKLLIQFQNNGVVDDSQLPKDRFSAERLKGVDSTLKIQPAKLEDSAVYLCASSLGAGPITGELFFGEGSRLTVL.

V is TRBV7-6 and J is TRBJ2-1; maybe TRBD2 (5 bases). The CDR3 is 16 amino acids. The germline V gene has CDR1 SGHVS and CDR2 FNYEAQ. With 3 bases removed from V and 0 bases from J, the gap between germline ends came to 12 bases. This CDR3 reads CASSLRALSSYNEQFF. Here the CDR3 DNA reads TGTGCCAGCAGCTTGCGGGCTCTGAGCTCCTACAATGAGCAGTTCTTC.

CDR3 sequence (DNA): TGCAGCGTTGATTCCACAGGGGGTTACGAGCAGTACTTC. This encodes CSVDSTGGYEQYF. The chain uses TRBV29-1 and TRBJ2-7; 8 positions match TRBD1. Looked up from germline, CDR1 is SQVTM and CDR2 is ANQGSEA. This CDR3 has 13 amino acids. The junction had 5 bases not matched to a gene; V was cut back by 3 bases and J by 4 bases.

The sample holds many counts of this clonotype. The chain carries TRBV12-3 or TRBV12-4 and TRBJ2-7; D is undetermined. The V gene lost 1 base and the J gene lost 2 bases, with 9 bases spanning the gap. The CDR3 consists of 14 residues. As DNA, the CDR3 is TGTGCCAGCAGTTTAGTCGGAAAAGCCTACGAGCAGTACTTC. Translating it yields CASSLVGKAYEQYF.

This chain connects TRBV20-1 to TRBJ1-3; D ambiguous. The CDR3 totals 12 residues. Trimming removed 1 base at V and 4 bases at J, with 5 bases between. CDR1 is DFQATT and CDR2 is SNEGSKA in the germline V gene (reference sequence). The CDR3 sequence: CSARAHGNTIYF. In DNA, the CDR3 is TGCAGTGCTAGAGCCCACGGAAACACCATATATTTT.

This clonotype was observed many times. This chain uses TRBV7-9 with TRBJ2-3; D is ambiguous. Trimming stripped 3 bases from V and 2 bases from J, with 9 bases between. The CDR3 length is 14 residues. Per the germline V gene, CDR1 is SEHNR and CDR2 is FQNEAQ (reference sequence). CDR3 DNA sequence: TGTGCCAGCAGCTTCGGTGCCCTCACAGATACGCAGTATTTT. This translates into CASSFGALTDTQYF.

J is TRBJ2-6 and V is TRBV25-1; D perhaps matches TRBD1 (5 bases). There are 16 residues in the CDR3. CDR1 is MGHDK, CDR2 SYGVNS, per germline. Trimming left V 5 bases short and J 4 bases short, with 15 bases between. The CDR3 region is CASSPQVGWGANVLTF. The CDR3 region has the DNA TGTGCCAGCAGTCCACAGGTCGGGTGGGGGGCCAACGTCCTGACTTTC.

A word on this clonotype: The junction differs from germline at one of its ends, possibly a read error. The rearrangement uses TRBV29-1 and TRBJ2-2; 7 bases align to TRBD1. The CDR3 runs 14 residues. Germline V CDR1 and CDR2: SQVTM, ANQGSEA. The CDR3 sequence is CSVKTGALTRELFF. The CDR3 DNA reads TGCAGCGTCAAAACAGGGGCCCTCACCCGGGAGCTGTTTTTT.

The chain links TRBV6-5 to TRBJ1-2; 8 bases match TRBD1. CDR1 is MNHEY and CDR2 is SVGAGI in the germline V gene. The CDR3 is 15 amino acids. V gave up 9 bases and J gave up 1 base; unmatched junction bases: 10. CDR3 amino acids: CASGRGTGFNYGYTF. The CDR3 DNA reads as TGTGCCAGTGGAAGAGGGACAGGTTTTAACTATGGCTACACCTTC.

This chain connects TRBV20-1 to TRBJ1-2; D may be TRBD1 (6 bases). From germline, CDR1 is DFQATT and CDR2 SNEGSKA (reference sequence). There are 12 residues in the CDR3. The germline V and J ends were trimmed by 7 bases and 2 bases, with 11 bases remaining between them. The CDR3 DNA sequence: TGCAGTGATATCGACAGGAACTATGGCTACACCTTC. It translates to CSDIDRNYGYTF.

This chain connects TRBV7-2 to TRBJ2-5; the D gene could be TRBD1 or TRBD2 (5 bases each). The CDR3 has 13 residues. Trimming removed 5 bases at V and 5 bases at J, with 12 bases between. Germline V lookup: CDR1 SGHTA, CDR2 FQGNSA. DNA for the CDR3: TGTGCCAGCAGCGTCGGGACGTATGAGACCCAGTACTTC. Translating it yields CASSVGTYETQYF.